The 27 T cell receptor beta chains presented below share a single source sample, sequenced in a study of T cell responses to AZD1222 COVID-19 vaccine (dated by TCRdb to about 2021). The sample's time point label, in plain terms: about 28 days (+/-7) after the second vaccine dose. The receptor library was made with the immunoSEQ multiplex PCR assay. The clones in this table, taken by TCRdb from immuneACCESS, are in-frame only. Not every clone is retained; where verified, under half of the shortfall comes from an unresolved V gene, and the cause of the rest is unknown. The sample yields about 100,000 clones; approximately 92% were counted once. More than 2% of the sample goes to the ten largest clones. The sample in question was peripheral blood, obtained 28 days after the second AZD1222 dose. Receptors were obtained from an adult who received the AZD1222 COVID-19 vaccine.

The chain has TRBV6-6 and TRBJ2-7, with D possibly matching TRBD1 (8 bases). This CDR3 has 13 residues. V lost 5 bases, J lost 5 bases, and 13 bases lay in between. CDR1 is MNHNY, CDR2 SVGAGI, per germline (reference sequence). The CDR3, as DNA: TGTGCCAGCAGTCCACAGGGGGGGAACGAGCAGTACTTC. Protein: CASSPQGGNEQYF.

The V call is TRBV30, the J call TRBJ1-2; possibly TRBD1 for D (5 bases). CDR1 GTSNPN and CDR2 SVGIG come from the germline V gene (reference sequence). This CDR3 comprises 17 residues. V was shortened by 5 bases and J by 1 base, with 23 bases between the two germline ends. The CDR3 loop reads CAWSLQVERGLNYGYTF. CDR3 sequence (DNA): TGTGCCTGGTCTTTACAGGTGGAGAGGGGCCTTAACTATGGCTACACCTTC.

V and J are TRBV6-5 and TRBJ1-1, with TRBD1 as a possible D gene (5 bases). Germline V lookup: CDR1 MNHEY, CDR2 SVGAGI. This CDR3 has 12 residues. Trimming removed 6 bases at V and 4 bases at J, with 9 bases between. DNA for the CDR3: TGTGCCAGCAGGGGGGTGTTCACTGAAGCTTTCTTT. Its protein is CASRGVFTEAFF.

This clone was detected a few times. The rearrangement uses TRBV6-4 and TRBJ2-3; D perhaps matches TRBD2 (6 bases). Germline V lookup: CDR1 MRHNA, CDR2 SNTAGT. The germline V and J ends were trimmed by 3 bases and 2 bases, with 9 bases remaining between them. This CDR3 has 14 amino acids. DNA for the CDR3: TGTGCCAGCAGTGAAGGGGACTTCACAGATACGCAGTATTTT. Protein: CASSEGDFTDTQYF.

This clone was seen a handful of times. The rearrangement joins TRBV27 to TRBJ1-1, with 7 bases lining up with TRBD1. Trimming removed 2 bases from V and 5 bases from J; junction bases left unmatched: 5. Germline V lookup: CDR1 MNHEY, CDR2 SMNVEV (reference sequence). CDR3 length: 14 amino acids. CDR3 nucleotides: TGTGCCAGCAGTTTAACAACAGGGGAGACTGAAGCTTTCTTT. Translated: CASSLTTGETEAFF.

The rearrangement links TRBV5-6 to TRBJ1-1; D is ambiguous. The CDR3 length is 11 residues. Germline CDR1 SGHDT, CDR2 YYEEEE. V dropped 0 bases and J dropped 3 bases, with 0 bases sitting between them. The CDR3: CASSLDTEAFF. The CDR3 nucleotides are TGTGCCAGCAGCTTGGACACTGAAGCTTTCTTT.

The V gene is TRBV5-1, the J gene TRBJ2-3; TRBD1 matches 11 bases. The CDR3 is 16 residues long. V trimming: 4 bases; J trimming: 4 bases; junction bases outside the gene matches: 8. CDR1 and CDR2 (germline): SGHRS, YFSETQ. In DNA, the CDR3 is TGCGCCAGCAGCCCGGGACAGGGGGTTTGGGCAGATACGCAGTATTTT. It yields the protein CASSPGQGVWADTQYF.

The rearrangement uses TRBV27 and TRBJ2-2; no clear D gene. The CDR3 is made up of 19 amino acids. V lost 2 bases and J 0 bases, leaving 19 bases between the germline ends. CDR1 and CDR2 from the germline V gene are MNHEY and SMNVEV (reference sequence). The CDR3 reads CASSLTRPWGPANTGELFF. CDR3 bases: TGTGCCAGCAGTTTAACCCGCCCGTGGGGTCCCGCGAACACCGGGGAGCTGTTTTTT.

By sample fraction, this clone is medium-sized. The chain employs TRBV19 and TRBJ1-2; D unclear. CDR1 and CDR2 from the germline V gene are LNHDA and SQIVND (reference sequence). The CDR3 is 14 residues long. With 3 bases removed from V and 1 base from J, the gap between germline ends came to 9 bases. As DNA, the CDR3 is TGTGCCAGTAGTATCCTGGGTTATAACTATGGCTACACCTTC. It codes for CASSILGYNYGYTF.

The chain recombines TRBV10-3 with TRBJ2-1; D is uncertain. This CDR3 contains 11 residues. Germline-derived CDR1 and CDR2 are ENHRY and SYGVKD. With 5 bases removed from V and 7 bases from J, the gap between germline ends came to 6 bases. The CDR3: CAISSRNEQFF. The CDR3 DNA reads TGTGCCATCAGTTCCAGGAATGAGCAGTTCTTC.

V is TRBV18 and J is TRBJ1-2, with D perhaps TRBD1 (6 bases). The CDR3 sequence is 15 residues long. The germline V gene encodes CDR1 KGHSH and CDR2 LQKENI. Trimming shortened V by 2 bases and J by 4 bases, and 14 bases separated the two germline ends. DNA of the CDR3: TGTGCCAGCTCACCAACCTCGGGGGGCGGCTATGGCTACACCTTC. It encodes CASSPTSGGGYGYTF.

The chain carries TRBV7-8 and TRBJ1-1; D perhaps matches TRBD1 (5 bases). Between the trimmed V and J ends, which lost 1 base and 4 bases, there was a span of 13 bases. Germline V gene data show CDR1 as SGHVS and CDR2 as FQNEAQ. CDR3 size: 15 residues. CDR3 sequence reads: CASSLVRGLSTEAFF. The CDR3 DNA sequence: TGTGCCAGCAGCTTAGTCCGGGGCTTGAGCACTGAAGCTTTCTTT.

The rearrangement uses TRBV19 and TRBJ2-3; 11 bases are a match to TRBD2. Trimming removed 4 bases from V and 2 bases from J; junction bases left unmatched: 11. Germline assignment: CDR1 LNHDA and CDR2 SQIVND (reference sequence). The CDR3 has 18 residues. The CDR3 coding sequence is TGTGCCAGTAGTACGAACCCCACTAGCGGGGGATACACAGATACGCAGTATTTT. This codes for CASSTNPTSGGYTDTQYF.

This clone has more than one count but fewer than ten. The rearrangement joins TRBV2 to TRBJ2-2; 8 nucleotides line up with TRBD1. Trimming cost V 5 bases and J 1 base; bases outside gene matches: 3. The CDR3 totals 15 residues. CDR1 SNHLY and CDR2 FYNNEI come from the germline V gene. CDR3 region: CASSTGQGNTGELFF. The CDR3 DNA is TGTGCCAGCAGTACCGGACAGGGGAACACCGGGGAGCTGTTTTTT.

J is TRBJ1-5 and V is TRBV2; 7 bases are a match to TRBD1. From germline, CDR1 is SNHLY and CDR2 FYNNEI. The V and J ends lost 8 bases and 3 bases, in that order; junction bases with no gene match: 10. CDR3 length: 15 residues. CDR3 protein: CASDSGTANNQPQHF. The DNA for the CDR3 is TGTGCCAGCGACTCCGGGACAGCCAACAATCAGCCCCAGCATTTT. The variable domain in full, with the rest retrieved from reference TRBV2 and TRBJ1-5, is EPEVTQTPSHQVTQMGQEVILRCVPISNHLYFYWYRQILGQKVEFLVSFYNNEISEKSEIFDDQFSVERPDGSNFTLKIRSTKLEDSAMYFCASDSGTANNQPQHFGDGTRLSIL.

The chain couples TRBV6-5 to TRBJ2-4; D gene uncertain. In germline, CDR1 is MNHEY, CDR2 SVGAGI. The CDR3 runs 15 residues. V was trimmed by 5 bases and J by 1 base, leaving 12 bases between them. CDR3 loop: CASSHIFGAKNIQYF. The CDR3 nucleotides read TGTGCCAGCAGTCACATCTTCGGGGCCAAAAACATTCAGTACTTC.

The V and J genes are TRBV30 and TRBJ1-5, with D uncertain. The CDR3 loop spans 15 amino acids. With 5 bases removed from V and 6 bases from J, the gap between germline ends came to 20 bases. The V gene's germline CDR1 is GTSNPN and CDR2 SVGIG (reference sequence). This CDR3 reads CAWGLGDGWSQPQHF. The CDR3 region has the DNA TGTGCCTGGGGACTGGGTGATGGGTGGAGTCAGCCCCAGCATTTT.

This clone has a single count. The CDR3 reads CASSLEARYNEQFF. CDR3 nucleotides: TGTGCCAGCAGCTTAGAGGCGAGATACAATGAGCAGTTCTTC. The chain is built from TRBV11-2 and TRBJ2-1; no definite D call. This CDR3 comprises 14 residues. V gave up 0 bases and J gave up 4 bases, with 7 bases separating them. CDR1 is SGHAT and CDR2 is FQNNGV in the germline V gene.

This clone came up a few times. This may stem from a read error, because a much larger clone lies one nucleotide away. The rearrangement joins TRBV28 to TRBJ1-1, with D unclear. V lost 3 bases to trimming and J lost 5 bases, with 7 bases between them. This CDR3 has 12 amino acids. The germline CDR1 and CDR2 sequences are MDHEN and SYDVKM. CDR3 amino acids: CASSLVRTEAFF. CDR3 bases: TGTGCCAGCAGTTTGGTCAGGACTGAAGCTTTCTTT.

CDR3 nucleotides: TGTGCCAGCAGCGAACGACAGGTTCCCCGCACTGAAGCTTTCTTT. This codes for CASSERQVPRTEAFF. The V and J genes are TRBV7-9 and TRBJ1-1; weak D call: TRBD1 (6 bases). The germline gives CDR1 SEHNR, CDR2 FQNEAQ (reference sequence). This CDR3 is 15 amino acids long. The germline V and J ends were trimmed by 5 bases and 4 bases, with 17 bases remaining between them.

The gene calls are TRBV9 and TRBJ1-6; 8 bases agree with TRBD1. Germline assignment: CDR1 SGDLS and CDR2 YYNGEE. The CDR3 contains 15 residues. V lost 0 bases and J lost 7; bases outside the gene matches: 3. As DNA, the CDR3 is TGTGCCAGCAGCGTAGGACAGGGGATGAATTCACCCCTCCACTTT. Amino acid sequence: CASSVGQGMNSPLHF.

The chain couples TRBV18 to TRBJ2-1, with D tentatively TRBD2 (5 bases). V lost 3 bases and J 5 bases, leaving 11 bases between the germline ends. Germline-derived CDR1 and CDR2 are KGHSH and LQKENI. CDR3 length equals 14 residues. CDR3: CASSPRTGDNEQFF. The CDR3 DNA sequence: TGTGCCAGCTCACCGCGGACTGGGGACAATGAGCAGTTCTTC.

The chain joins TRBV30 to TRBJ1-4, with 8 positions matching TRBD1. The CDR3 runs 15 residues. Germline CDR1 reads GTSNPN; CDR2 reads SVGIG (reference sequence). After removal of 1 base from V and 4 bases from J, the junction contained 5 bases not matched to a gene. The CDR3 nucleotides are TGTGCCTGGAGTGCCGCACAGGGGGTTAATGAAAAACTGTTTTTT. Translated, it gives CAWSAAQGVNEKLFF. The whole variable domain, remainder taken from reference TRBV30 and TRBJ1-4, is SQTIHQWPATLVQPVGSPLSLECTVEGTSNPNLYWYRQAAGRGLQLLFYSVGIGQISSEVPQNLSASRPQDRQFILSSKKLLLSDSGFYLCAWSAAQGVNEKLFFGSGTQLSVL.

CDR3 sequence (DNA): TGTGCCAGCAAGGGGGGGACCGGGGAGCTGTTTTTT. This sequence encodes CASKGGTGELFF. The chain links TRBV2 to TRBJ2-2; maybe TRBD2 (7 bases). The V and J ends lost 7 bases and 5 bases respectively, with 8 bases between them. The CDR3 sequence is 12 residues long. Germline V gene sequence: CDR1 SNHLY, CDR2 FYNNEI.

In this sample, this clone turned up once. The genes are TRBV5-1 and TRBJ2-3, with 9 bases matching TRBD2. The germline CDR1 and CDR2 sequences are SGHRS and YFSETQ. This CDR3 has 14 amino acids. Trimming removed 5 bases from V and 3 bases from J; junction bases left unmatched: 4. This CDR3 is CASRASGKTDTQYF. CDR3 bases: TGCGCCAGCAGGGCTAGCGGGAAAACAGATACGCAGTATTTT.

The gene calls are TRBV9 and TRBJ1-2; D gene unclear. Looked up from germline, CDR1 is SGDLS and CDR2 is YYNGEE. The CDR3 has 13 residues. Trimming took 0 bases from V and 3 from J, leaving 6 bases between them. For the CDR3, the DNA is TGTGCCAGCAGCGTAGACACTGACTATGGCTACACCTTC. Protein: CASSVDTDYGYTF.

The rearrangement links TRBV7-9 to TRBJ2-1, with 7 bases lining up with TRBD2. Germline V gene sequence: CDR1 SEHNR, CDR2 FQNEAQ (reference sequence). The length of the CDR3 is 15 residues. The trim removed 5 bases at V and 8 bases at J, leaving 12 bases unmatched. CDR3 sequence: CASSTRHGGSDEQFF. Here the CDR3 DNA reads TGTGCCAGCAGCACCCGCCACGGGGGGAGCGATGAGCAGTTCTTC. Full variable domain (outside the CDR3, taken from reference TRBV7-9 and TRBJ2-1): DTGVSQNPRHKITKRGQNVTFRCDPISEHNRLYWYRQTLGQGPEFLTYFQNEAQLEKSRLLSDRFSAERPKGSFSTLEIQRTEQGDSAMYLCASSTRHGGSDEQFFGPGTRLTVL.